This is a list of T cell receptor beta chains from one sample in a study of T cell responses to AZD1222 COVID-19 vaccine. Profiling relied on immunoSEQ multiplex PCR, and the TCRdb table lists in-frame clones only, not all of them. The table records about 100,000 clones, approximately 90% of them present only once. The sample here was peripheral blood, taken on day 0 of AZD1222 vaccination. Receptor source: an adult in good health. Both conserved end residues are part of each CDR3. D genes are given only for firm matches. Clone size appears in some rows only: once, few, many, or a class for an expanded clone.

D gene	J gene	V gene	clone size	CDR3 protein	CDR3 DNA
NA	TRBJ1-2	TRBV12-3/TRBV12-4	NA	CASSSYYGYTF	TGTGCCAGCAGTTCCTACTATGGCTACACCTTC
NA	TRBJ1-1	TRBV5-1	NA	CASSGQSLNTEAFF	TGCGCCAGCAGCGGACAGAGCCTGAACACTGAAGCTTTCTTT
TRBD2	TRBJ2-5	TRBV28	NA	CASSPPGLASYQETQYF	TGTGCCAGCAGCCCTCCAGGACTAGCGTCGTACCAAGAGACCCAGTACTTC
NA	TRBJ1-5	TRBV30	NA	CAWSVKGYQPQHF	TGTGCCTGGAGTGTCAAGGGATATCAGCCCCAGCATTTT
TRBD2	TRBJ2-1	TRBV28	NA	CASSLLAGDYNEQFF	TGTGCCAGCAGTTTGTTAGCGGGGGACTACAATGAGCAGTTCTTC
NA	TRBJ2-3	TRBV18	NA	CASSPFISREDTQYF	TGTGCCAGCTCACCATTTATCTCCAGGGAAGATACGCAGTATTTT
TRBD2	TRBJ2-2	TRBV29-1	NA	CSVEGPSGHTGELFF	TGCAGCGTTGAGGGTCCTAGCGGGCACACCGGGGAGCTGTTTTTT
NA	TRBJ1-5	TRBV15	NA	CATSALGRQPQHF	TGTGCCACCAGTGCGTTAGGCAGGCAGCCCCAGCATTTT
TRBD1	TRBJ2-3	TRBV4-3	NA	CASSPKIRGQGADTQYF	TGCGCCAGCAGCCCCAAGATAAGGGGACAGGGCGCAGATACGCAGTATTTT
TRBD2	TRBJ2-3	TRBV11-2	NA	CASSARGLAGRTDTQYF	TGTGCCAGCAGCGCCCGGGGACTAGCGGGCCGCACAGATACGCAGTATTTT
TRBD1	TRBJ1-2	TRBV27	once	CASSPRTGHYGYTF	TGTGCCAGCAGCCCTCGGACAGGGCACTATGGCTACACCTTC
NA	TRBJ2-3	TRBV6-4	NA	CASSDSERGTQYF	TGTGCCAGCAGTGACTCGGAGCGTGGCACGCAGTATTTT
TRBD1	TRBJ1-1	TRBV2	NA	CASSRDRGPEAFF	TGTGCCAGCAGTCGGGACAGGGGGCCTGAAGCTTTCTTT
NA	TRBJ1-5	TRBV7-2	few	CASSLVRATGQPQHF	TGTGCCAGCAGCTTAGTGAGGGCAACCGGGCAGCCCCAGCATTTT
NA	TRBJ1-2	TRBV19	NA	CASSIGGIGYTF	TGTGCCAGTAGTATAGGCGGAATTGGCTACACCTTC
NA	TRBJ1-1	TRBV29-1	NA	CSGRTAYSNTEAFF	TGCAGCGGCCGGACCGCGTACTCGAACACTGAAGCTTTCTTT
NA	TRBJ1-1	TRBV4-3	NA	CASSQRQDSFEAFF	TGCGCCAGCAGCCAAAGACAGGACAGCTTTGAAGCTTTCTTT
TRBD1	TRBJ2-3	TRBV7-3	NA	CASSPGTGFTDTQYF	TGTGCCAGCAGCCCCGGGACAGGGTTCACAGATACGCAGTATTTT
TRBD1	TRBJ1-3	TRBV7-9	NA	CASSLAAAGQGARNTIYF	TGTGCCAGCAGCTTAGCAGCGGCAGGACAGGGGGCGAGAAACACCATATATTTT
NA	TRBJ2-2	TRBV28	NA	CASSFRQVTGELFF	TGTGCCAGCAGTTTCCGGCAGGTCACCGGGGAGCTGTTTTTT
TRBD1	TRBJ2-6	TRBV6-2/TRBV6-3	NA	CASSYLTGTGISGANVLTF	TGTGCCAGCAGTTACTTAACCGGGACAGGTATCTCTGGGGCCAACGTCCTGACTTTC
NA	TRBJ1-2	TRBV2	NA	CASRERGASTYGYTF	TGTGCCAGCAGAGAAAGGGGGGCCTCTACATATGGCTACACCTTC
NA	TRBJ1-3	TRBV4-1	NA	CASSQDQGSGNTIYF	TGCGCCAGCAGCCAAGATCAAGGCTCTGGAAACACCATATATTTT
NA	TRBJ2-1	TRBV18	NA	CASSPAGSSYNEQFF	TGTGCCAGCTCACCAGCGGGGAGCTCCTACAATGAGCAGTTCTTC
NA	TRBJ2-7	TRBV29-1	NA	CSVAGTVTYEQYF	TGCAGCGTTGCCGGGACTGTGACCTACGAGCAGTACTTC
TRBD1	TRBJ1-2	TRBV6-5	NA	CASNSGQGDNYGYTF	TGTGCCAGCAATTCCGGACAGGGCGATAACTATGGCTACACCTTC
TRBD1	TRBJ1-6	TRBV12-5	NA	CASGPSTLTGNRAYNSPLHF	TGTGCTAGTGGTCCCTCGACCTTGACAGGGAATAGGGCCTATAATTCACCCCTCCACTTT
NA	TRBJ2-7	TRBV4-1	NA	CASSQVGQGSYEQYF	TGCGCCAGCAGCCAAGTAGGCCAGGGATCCTACGAGCAGTACTTC
TRBD1	TRBJ2-2	TRBV7-6	few	CASSSQGRDTGELFF	TGTGCCAGCAGCTCACAGGGGCGAGACACCGGGGAGCTGTTTTTT
TRBD2	TRBJ2-3	TRBV6-5	NA	CASRNVAGVTDTQYF	TGTGCCAGCAGAAACGTAGCGGGGGTGACAGATACGCAGTATTTT
NA	TRBJ1-2	TRBV7-2	NA	CASSSGTRYGYTF	TGTGCCAGCAGCTCCGGGACTCGCTATGGCTACACCTTC
NA	TRBJ1-1	TRBV6-2/TRBV6-3	NA	CASSSTGGPTEAFF	TGTGCCAGCAGCTCAACGGGGGGGCCCACTGAAGCTTTCTTT